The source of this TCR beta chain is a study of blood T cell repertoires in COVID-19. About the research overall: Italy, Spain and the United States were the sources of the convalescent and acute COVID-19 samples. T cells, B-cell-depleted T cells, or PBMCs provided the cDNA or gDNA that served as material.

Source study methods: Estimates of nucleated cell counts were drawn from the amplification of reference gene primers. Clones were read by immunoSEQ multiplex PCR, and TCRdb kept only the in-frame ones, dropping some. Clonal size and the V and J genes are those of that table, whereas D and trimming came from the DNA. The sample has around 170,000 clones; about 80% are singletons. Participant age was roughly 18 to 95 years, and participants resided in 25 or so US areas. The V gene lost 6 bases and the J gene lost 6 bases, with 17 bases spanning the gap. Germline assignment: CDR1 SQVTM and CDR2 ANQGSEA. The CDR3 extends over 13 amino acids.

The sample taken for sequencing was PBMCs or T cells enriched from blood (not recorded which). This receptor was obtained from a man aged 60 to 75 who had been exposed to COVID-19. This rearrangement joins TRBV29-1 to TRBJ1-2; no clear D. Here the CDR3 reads CSVEGFMRDGYTF. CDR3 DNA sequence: TGCAGCGTGGAGGGATTTATGAGGGATGGCTACACCTTC.